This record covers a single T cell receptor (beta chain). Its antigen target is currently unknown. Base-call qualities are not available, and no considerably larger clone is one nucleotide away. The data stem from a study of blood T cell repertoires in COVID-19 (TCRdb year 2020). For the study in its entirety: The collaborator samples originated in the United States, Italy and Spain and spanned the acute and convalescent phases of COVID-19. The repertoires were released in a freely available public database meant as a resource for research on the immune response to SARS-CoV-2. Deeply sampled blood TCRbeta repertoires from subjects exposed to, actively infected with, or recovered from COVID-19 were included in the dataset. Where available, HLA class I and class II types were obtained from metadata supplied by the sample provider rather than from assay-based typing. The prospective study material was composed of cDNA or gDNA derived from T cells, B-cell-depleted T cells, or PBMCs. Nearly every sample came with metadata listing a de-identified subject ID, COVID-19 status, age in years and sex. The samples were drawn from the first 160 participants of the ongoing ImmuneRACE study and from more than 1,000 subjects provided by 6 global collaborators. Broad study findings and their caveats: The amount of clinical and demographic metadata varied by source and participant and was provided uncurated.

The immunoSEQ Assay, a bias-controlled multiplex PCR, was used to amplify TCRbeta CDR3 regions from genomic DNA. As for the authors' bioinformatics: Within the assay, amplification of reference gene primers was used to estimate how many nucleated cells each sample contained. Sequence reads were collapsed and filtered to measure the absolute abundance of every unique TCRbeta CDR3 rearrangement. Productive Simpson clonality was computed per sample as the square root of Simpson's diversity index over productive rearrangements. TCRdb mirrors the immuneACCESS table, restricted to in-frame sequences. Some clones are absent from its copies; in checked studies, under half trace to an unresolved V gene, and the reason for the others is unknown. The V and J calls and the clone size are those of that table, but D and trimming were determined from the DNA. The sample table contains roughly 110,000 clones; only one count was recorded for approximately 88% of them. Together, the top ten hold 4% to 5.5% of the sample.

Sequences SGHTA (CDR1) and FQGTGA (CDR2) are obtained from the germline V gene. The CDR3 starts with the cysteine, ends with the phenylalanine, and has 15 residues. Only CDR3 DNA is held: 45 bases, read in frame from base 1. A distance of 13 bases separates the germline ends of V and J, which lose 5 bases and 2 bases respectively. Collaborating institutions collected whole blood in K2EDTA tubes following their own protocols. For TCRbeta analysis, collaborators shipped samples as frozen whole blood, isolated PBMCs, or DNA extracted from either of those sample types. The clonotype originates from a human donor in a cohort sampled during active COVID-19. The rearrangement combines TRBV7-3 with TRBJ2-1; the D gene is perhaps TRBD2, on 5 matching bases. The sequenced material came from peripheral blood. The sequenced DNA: TGTGCCAGCAGCGTAGGGAGCGTAGCCTACAATGAGCAGTTCTTC. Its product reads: CASSVGSVAYNEQFF.